This T cell receptor (beta chain) emerged from a study of blood T cell repertoires in COVID-19 (dated by TCRdb to 2018 to 2021). Notes on the research overall: Samples covering the acute and convalescent phases of COVID-19 were provided by collaborators in the United States, Italy and Spain. The prospective study material was composed of cDNA or gDNA derived from T cells, B-cell-depleted T cells, or PBMCs. Deeply sampled blood TCRbeta repertoires from subjects exposed to, actively infected with, or recovered from COVID-19 were included in the dataset. The repertoires were released in a freely available public database intended as a resource for research on the immune response to SARS-CoV-2. The samples were drawn from two sources: the first 160 participants of the ongoing ImmuneRACE study, and 1,200 or so subjects contributed by 6 global collaborators. Nearly every sample came with metadata listing a de-identified subject ID, COVID-19 status, age in years and sex. Where available, HLA class I and class II types were taken from metadata supplied by the sample provider and were not determined by assay-based typing.

Participants in the prospective study were enrolled through a virtual design, were aged about 18 to 89 years, and lived in approximately 24 United States geographic areas. Cohort assignment in the prospective study relied on participant-reported clinical history from a screening survey and a study questionnaire. Recovered participants in ImmuneRACE Cohort 3 were defined as having two consecutive negative NP/OP PCR tests, clearance from a healthcare professional, or resolution of symptoms. In the prospective study, mobile phlebotomists collected whole blood, serum and a nasopharyngeal or oropharyngeal swab from each participant. Prospective study participants could optionally give additional blood draws and questionnaires over a 2-month period. Prospective study blood samples were shipped either frozen or at room temperature before DNA extraction. Results and caveats for the whole study, not just this receptor: The quantity of clinical and demographic metadata differed by source and by participant and was supplied without curation.

Regarding this clone: Its recognized antigen is unknown. Nothing much larger sits one base from this clone, and base qualities are not available.

TCRbeta CDR3 regions were amplified from genomic DNA using the immunoSEQ Assay, a bias-controlled multiplex PCR. Under the source paper's analysis protocol: Nucleated cell counts per sample were estimated from amplification of reference gene primers within the assay. Sequence reads were collapsed and filtered to measure the absolute abundance of every unique TCRbeta CDR3 rearrangement. For each sample, productive Simpson clonality was calculated as the square root of Simpson's diversity index across productive rearrangements. Imported from immuneACCESS, the table was reduced by TCRdb to in-frame sequences with V and J called. These copies leave out some clones; in studies compared against another copy, an unresolved V gene accounts for under half, and the cause of the remainder is not known. V and J calls and clone size are copied from that table; D and trimming were computed from the DNA. The table for this sample lists fewer than 350,000 clones; approximately 88% of them were counted only once. Approximately 5% of the sample is held by the ten biggest clonotypes.

The sequenced sample consisted of PBMCs or T cells enriched from blood (not recorded which). The clonotype comes from a man aged 60 to 75 who had recovered from COVID-19.

The nucleotide sequence reads as follows: TGTGCCAGCAGTTGGACAGGTAGCTCCTACGAGCAGTACTTC. Its translation is CASSWTGSSYEQYF. The chain was built from TRBV6-5 and TRBJ2-7; TRBD1 aligns with 7 central bases. From the germline V gene, CDR1 is MNHEY and CDR2 is SVGAGI. Trimmed from V: 4 bases; trimmed from J: 0 bases; junction bases lacking a gene match: 3. The CDR3 goes from the cysteine to the phenylalanine over 14 residues. Only the CDR3 portion is preserved as DNA: 42 bases, with reading frame beginning at the first base.